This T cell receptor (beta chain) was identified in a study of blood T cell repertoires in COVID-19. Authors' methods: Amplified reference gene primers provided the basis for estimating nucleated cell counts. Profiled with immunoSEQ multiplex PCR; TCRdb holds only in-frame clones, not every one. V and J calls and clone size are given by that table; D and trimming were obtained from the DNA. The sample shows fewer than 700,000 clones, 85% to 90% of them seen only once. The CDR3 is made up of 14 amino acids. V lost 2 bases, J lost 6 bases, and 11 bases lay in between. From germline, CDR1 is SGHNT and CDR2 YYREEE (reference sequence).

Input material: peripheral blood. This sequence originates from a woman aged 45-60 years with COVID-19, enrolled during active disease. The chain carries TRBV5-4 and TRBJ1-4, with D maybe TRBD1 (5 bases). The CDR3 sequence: CASSLGVKDEKLFF. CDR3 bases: TGTGCCAGCAGCTTAGGGGTGAAGGATGAAAAACTGTTTTTT.